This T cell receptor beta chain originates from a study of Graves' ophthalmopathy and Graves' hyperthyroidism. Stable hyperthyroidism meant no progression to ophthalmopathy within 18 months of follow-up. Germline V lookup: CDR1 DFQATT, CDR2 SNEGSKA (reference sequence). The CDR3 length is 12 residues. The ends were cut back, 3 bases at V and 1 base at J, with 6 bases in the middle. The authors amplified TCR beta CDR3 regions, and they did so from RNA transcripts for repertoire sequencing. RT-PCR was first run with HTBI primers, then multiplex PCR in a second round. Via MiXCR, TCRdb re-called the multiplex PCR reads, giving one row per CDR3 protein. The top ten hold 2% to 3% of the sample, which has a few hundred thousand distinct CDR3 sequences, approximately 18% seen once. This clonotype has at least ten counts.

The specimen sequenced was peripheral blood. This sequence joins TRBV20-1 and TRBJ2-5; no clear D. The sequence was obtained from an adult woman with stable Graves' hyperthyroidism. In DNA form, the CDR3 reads TGCAGTGCTAGTCCAGTCCAAGAGACCCAGTACTTC. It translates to CSASPVQETQYF.